These 19 T cell receptor beta chains came from one sample sequenced in a study of shared clonotypes between healthy human individuals. The method was immunoSEQ multiplex PCR; TCRdb's version includes in-frame clones alone and lacks a portion of them. The sample yields fewer than 600,000 clones, more than 75% seen once. The sequenced sample was PBMCs. These receptors all come from a woman aged 40 to 50 in good health. Some clones in this sample may be carry-over from other donors' samples.

The DNA for the CDR3 is TGTGCCAGCAGTGTGGCGGGGGAGGTGTCCTACGAGCAGTACTTC. It specifies CASSVAGEVSYEQYF. This rearrangement joins TRBV28 to TRBJ2-7; 7 bases agree with TRBD2. Germline trimming cut 5 bases from V and 1 base from J; bases unmatched to any gene: 8. Germline V gene lookup returns CDR1 MDHEN and CDR2 SYDVKM. The CDR3 runs 15 residues. The whole variable domain, remainder taken from reference TRBV28 and TRBJ2-7, is DVKVTQSSRYLVKRTGEKVFLECVQDMDHENMFWYRQDPGLGLRLIYFSYDVKMKEKGDIPEGYSVSREKKERFSLILESASTNQTSMYLCASSVAGEVSYEQYFGPGTRLTVT.

This chain links TRBV9 with TRBJ1-1, with D uncertain. The CDR3 has 13 residues. The germline CDR1 and CDR2 sequences are SGDLS and YYNGEE. The germline V and J ends were trimmed by 3 bases and 1 base, with 7 bases remaining between them. The CDR3 region is CASSDGGNTEAFF. The CDR3, as DNA: TGTGCCAGCAGCGACGGTGGGAACACTGAAGCTTTCTTT.

The CDR3 reads CASSFVGTLSSGNTIYF. CDR3 DNA: TGTGCCAGCAGCTTCGTGGGCACGCTAAGCTCTGGAAACACCATATATTTT. The V and J genes are TRBV5-5 and TRBJ1-3, with D hard to call. Germline lookup yields CDR1 SGHKS and CDR2 YYEKEE (reference sequence). The CDR3 is 17 amino acids. The germline V and J ends were trimmed by 2 bases and 0 bases, with 15 bases remaining between them.

The rearrangement uses TRBV11-2 and TRBJ1-2; D is perhaps TRBD1 (6 bases). The ends were cut back, 0 bases at V and 8 bases at J, with 16 bases in the middle. CDR3 length: 15 amino acids. Germline V gives CDR1 SGHAT, CDR2 FQNNGV. CDR3 DNA: TGTGCCAGCAGCTTAGACTTACAGGGCTTGAGGGGCTACACCTTC. It encodes CASSLDLQGLRGYTF. Filled out from reference TRBV11-2 and TRBJ1-2, the complete variable domain reads EAGVAQSPRYKIIEKRQSVAFWCNPISGHATLYWYQQILGQGPKLLIQFQNNGVVDDSQLPKDRFSAERLKGVDSTLKIQPAKLEDSAVYLCASSLDLQGLRGYTFGSGTRLTVV.

This clone has more than one count but fewer than ten. The gene calls are TRBV28 and TRBJ2-7, with D maybe TRBD2 (5 bases). V was shortened by 4 bases and J by 0 bases, with 13 bases between the two germline ends. Germline CDR1 is MDHEN and CDR2 is SYDVKM. CDR3 size: 15 residues. Here the CDR3 DNA reads TGTGCCAGCAGTTGGACTCGGATTATCTCCTACGAGCAGTACTTC. It is translated as CASSWTRIISYEQYF.

V is TRBV19 and J is TRBJ2-2; the match to TRBD2 covers 8 bases. The CDR3 spans 15 residues. Trimming at V came to 4 bases and at J to 3 bases, leaving 4 bases not matched to a gene. Germline V gene sequence: CDR1 LNHDA, CDR2 SQIVND (reference sequence). CDR3 amino acids: CASSTAGGYTGELFF. In DNA, the CDR3 is TGTGCCAGTAGTACGGCGGGAGGATACACCGGGGAGCTGTTTTTT.

A remark on this clone: A junction end diverges from the germline sequence, so it may reflect a read error. The chain joins TRBV4-1 to TRBJ2-7, with 8 bases that match TRBD2. CDR1 MGHRA and CDR2 YSYEKL come from the germline V gene. There are 13 residues in the CDR3. The CDR3 DNA sequence: TGTGCCAGCAGCCCCGGGACTAGAGACGAGCAGTACTTC. Encoded protein: CASSPGTRDEQYF.

The V gene is TRBV28, the J gene TRBJ2-7; TRBD1 matches at 9 bases. CDR1 MDHEN and CDR2 SYDVKM come from the germline V gene. This CDR3 contains 17 residues. J lost 0 bases, V lost 6 bases, and 12 bases had no gene match. CDR3 loop: CASSHKPQGAYSYEQYF. The CDR3 region has the DNA TGTGCCAGCAGCCATAAACCACAGGGGGCCTACTCCTACGAGCAGTACTTC.

The rearrangement links TRBV19 to TRBJ1-2; 8 nucleotides line up with TRBD1. The germline gives CDR1 LNHDA, CDR2 SQIVND (reference sequence). Losses at the gene ends were 5 bases for V and 5 bases for J; bases not matched to a gene: 7. There are 14 residues in the CDR3. CDR3 DNA: TGTGCCAGTAGTCTCCTTGGACAGGGTTATGGCTACACCTTC. This translates into CASSLLGQGYGYTF. The whole variable domain, remainder taken from reference TRBV19 and TRBJ1-2, is DGGITQSPKYLFRKEGQNVTLSCEQNLNHDAMYWYRQDPGQGLRLIYYSQIVNDFQKGDIAEGYSVSREKKESFPLTVTSAQKNPTAFYLCASSLLGQGYGYTFGSGTRLTVV.

This chain links TRBV6-1 with TRBJ1-2, with D unclear. V lost 1 base, J lost 2 bases, and 5 bases lay in between. Germline lookup yields CDR1 MNHNS and CDR2 SASEGT. The CDR3 has 13 amino acids. The CDR3 DNA follows: TGTGCCAGCAGTGAAGTCGGCAACTATGGCTACACCTTC. Translation gives CASSEVGNYGYTF.

The genes are TRBV6-5 and TRBJ2-1, with D possibly being TRBD2 (5 bases). V lost 6 bases, J lost 5 bases, and 17 bases lay in between. CDR1 is MNHEY, CDR2 SVGAGI, per germline. The CDR3 sequence is 15 residues long. CDR3 nucleotides: TGTGCCAGCAGCGCCGGAAGGGAGCAGGACAATGAGCAGTTCTTC. Amino acid sequence: CASSAGREQDNEQFF.

The J gene is TRBJ2-5, the V gene TRBV4-2; 8 bases fit TRBD1. Germline V lookup: CDR1 LGHNA, CDR2 YNFKEQ. CDR3 size: 15 residues. J was trimmed by 0 bases and V by 3 bases; bases with no gene match: 3. The DNA for the CDR3 is TGTGCCAGCAGCCACAGGGGGCGAGACCAAGAGACCCAGTACTTC. Amino acids: CASSHRGRDQETQYF.

The chain joins TRBV28 to TRBJ1-1; D gene uncertain. The CDR3 is 12 residues long. The germline V gene encodes CDR1 MDHEN and CDR2 SYDVKM. Trimming took off 2 bases at V and 11 bases at J, with 12 bases between the two ends. The CDR3 bases are TGTGCCAGCAGTTTACCGGCCGGAGGGGCTTTCTTT. Protein: CASSLPAGGAFF. Full variable domain (remainder filled in from reference TRBV28 and TRBJ1-1): DVKVTQSSRYLVKRTGEKVFLECVQDMDHENMFWYRQDPGLGLRLIYFSYDVKMKEKGDIPEGYSVSREKKERFSLILESASTNQTSMYLCASSLPAGGAFFGQGTRLTVV.

This chain connects TRBV7-9 to TRBJ1-3, with D possibly TRBD1 on 6 matching bases. The CDR3 covers 13 residues. Germline-derived CDR1 and CDR2 are SEHNR and FQNEAQ (reference sequence). Trimming stripped 6 bases from V and 4 bases from J, with 10 bases between. In DNA, the CDR3 is TGTGCCAGCAGGATACAGGGAGGAAACACCATATATTTT. Translation: CASRIQGGNTIYF.

The chain carries TRBV28 and TRBJ2-7; D is possibly TRBD2 (6 bases). V shed 6 bases and J shed 0 bases, with 9 bases lying between them. This CDR3 region has 13 residues. CDR1 MDHEN and CDR2 SYDVKM come from the germline V gene. DNA for the CDR3: TGTGCCAGCAGCCCGGGACTCTCCTACGAGCAGTACTTC. Translation: CASSPGLSYEQYF.

The chain links TRBV5-1 to TRBJ2-2, with D hard to call. The CDR3 sequence is 17 residues long. Germline loops: CDR1 SGHRS, CDR2 YFSETQ. V was clipped by 4 bases and J by 0 bases, with 16 bases between them. The CDR3: CASSAPPGSPNTGELFF. The CDR3 bases are TGCGCCAGCAGCGCCCCTCCCGGCTCGCCGAACACCGGGGAGCTGTTTTTT.

The rearrangement links TRBV7-9 to TRBJ2-7; no clear D. This CDR3 is 12 amino acids long. Trimming took 5 bases from V and 2 from J, leaving 7 bases between them. Germline V gives CDR1 SEHNR, CDR2 FQNEAQ (reference sequence). The chain's CDR3 is CASSALAYEQYF. The DNA for the CDR3 is TGTGCCAGCAGCGCCCTAGCCTACGAGCAGTACTTC.

The chain recombines TRBV6-1 with TRBJ2-3; 7 nucleotides line up with TRBD2. Per germline, CDR1 MNHNS and CDR2 SASEGT. The CDR3 has 15 amino acids. Germline trimming cut 7 bases from V and 0 bases from J; bases unmatched to any gene: 7. CDR3 nucleotides: TGTGCCAGCACCTATGGGGGGGTTAGCACAGATACGCAGTATTTT. As protein: CASTYGGVSTDTQYF.

The rearrangement joins TRBV30 to TRBJ2-2, with no clear D. V shed 3 bases and J shed 6 bases, with 17 bases lying between them. Germline V gene data show CDR1 as GTSNPN and CDR2 as SVGIG (reference sequence). There are 15 residues in the CDR3. CDR3 residues: CAWSHPERAAGELFF. Written as DNA, the CDR3 is TGTGCCTGGAGCCACCCGGAAAGGGCCGCCGGGGAGCTGTTTTTT.